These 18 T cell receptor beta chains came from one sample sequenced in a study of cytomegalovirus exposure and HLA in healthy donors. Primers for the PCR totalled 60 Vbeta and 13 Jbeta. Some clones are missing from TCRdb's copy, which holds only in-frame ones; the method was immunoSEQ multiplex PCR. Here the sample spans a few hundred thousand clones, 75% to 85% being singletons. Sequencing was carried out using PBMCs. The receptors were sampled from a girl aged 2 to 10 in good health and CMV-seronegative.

The CDR3 DNA follows: TGTGCCAGCAGTCTCACCCCGGCGGGACAGGGCTACGAGCAGTACTTC. This translates into CASSLTPAGQGYEQYF. The chain is built from TRBV27 and TRBJ2-7, with TRBD1 identical over 9 bases. The CDR3 has 16 amino acids. The V gene's germline CDR1 is MNHEY and CDR2 SMNVEV (reference sequence). The V gene end was trimmed by 5 bases and the J gene end by 3 bases; junction bases not matched to a gene: 11.

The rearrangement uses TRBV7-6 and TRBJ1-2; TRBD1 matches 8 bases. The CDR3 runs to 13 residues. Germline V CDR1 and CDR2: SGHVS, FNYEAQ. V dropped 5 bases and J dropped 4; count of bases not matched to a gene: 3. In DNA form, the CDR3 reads TGTGCCAGCAGCCCTGGGACAGGCTATGGCTACACCTTC. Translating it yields CASSPGTGYGYTF.

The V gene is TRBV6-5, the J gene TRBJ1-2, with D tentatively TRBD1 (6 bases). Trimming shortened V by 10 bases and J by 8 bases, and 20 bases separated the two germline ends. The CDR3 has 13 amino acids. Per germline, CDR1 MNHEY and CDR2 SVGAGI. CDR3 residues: CATRHRAAGGYTF. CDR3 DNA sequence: TGTGCCACTCGCCACAGGGCCGCTGGGGGCTACACCTTC.

CDR3 loop: CASSYSGTGMPDEAFF. The DNA for the CDR3 is TGTGCCAGCAGTTACTCCGGGACAGGGATGCCTGACGAAGCTTTCTTT. V gene TRBV6-5 combines with J gene TRBJ1-1; 9 bases match TRBD1. Trimming cost V 0 bases and J 8 bases; bases outside gene matches: 10. This CDR3 region has 16 residues. Germline V gives CDR1 MNHEY, CDR2 SVGAGI.

The CDR3 sequence is CASSFSREQFF. The CDR3 coding sequence is TGTGCCAGCAGCTTTTCCAGGGAGCAGTTCTTC. The chain combines TRBV11-2 with TRBJ2-1; D unresolved. Germline V lookup: CDR1 SGHAT, CDR2 FQNNGV. The CDR3 totals 11 residues. V dropped 3 bases and J dropped 10 bases, with 7 bases sitting between them.

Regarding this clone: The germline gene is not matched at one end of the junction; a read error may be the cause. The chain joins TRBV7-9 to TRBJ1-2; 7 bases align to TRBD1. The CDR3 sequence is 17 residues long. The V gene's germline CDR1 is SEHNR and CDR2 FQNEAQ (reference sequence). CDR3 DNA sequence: TGTTCCAGCAGCTCAGAAAGGAGGTCAGGGGGAAATTATGGCTACACCTTC. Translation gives CSSSSERRSGGNYGYTF.

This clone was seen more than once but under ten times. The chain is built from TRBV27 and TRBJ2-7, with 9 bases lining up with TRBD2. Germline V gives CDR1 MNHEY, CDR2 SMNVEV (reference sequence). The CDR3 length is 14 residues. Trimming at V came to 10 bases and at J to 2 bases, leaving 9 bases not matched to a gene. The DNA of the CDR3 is TGTGCCACATCTAGCGGGGCGGTGCCCTACGAGCAGTACTTC. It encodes CATSSGAVPYEQYF.

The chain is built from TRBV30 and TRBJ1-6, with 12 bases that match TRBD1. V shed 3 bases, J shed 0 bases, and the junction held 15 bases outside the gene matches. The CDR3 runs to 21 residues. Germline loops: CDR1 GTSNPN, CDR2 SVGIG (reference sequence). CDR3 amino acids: CAWRLPRRDRGHYSYNSPLHF. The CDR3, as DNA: TGTGCCTGGAGACTGCCCCGCCGGGACAGGGGGCATTACTCCTATAATTCACCCCTCCACTTT.

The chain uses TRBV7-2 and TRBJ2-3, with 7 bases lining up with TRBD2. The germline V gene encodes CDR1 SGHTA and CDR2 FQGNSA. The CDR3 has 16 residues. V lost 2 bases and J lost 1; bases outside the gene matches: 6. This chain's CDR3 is CASSLPTSRRTDTQYF. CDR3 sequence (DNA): TGTGCCAGCAGCTTACCGACTAGCAGGCGCACAGATACGCAGTATTTT.

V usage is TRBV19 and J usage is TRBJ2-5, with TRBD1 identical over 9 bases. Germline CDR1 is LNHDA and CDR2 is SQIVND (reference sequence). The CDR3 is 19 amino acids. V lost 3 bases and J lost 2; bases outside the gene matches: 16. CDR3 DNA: TGTGCCAGTAGTATCAAATTCAAACCGGGACAGGGATATCAAGAGACCCAGTACTTC. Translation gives CASSIKFKPGQGYQETQYF.

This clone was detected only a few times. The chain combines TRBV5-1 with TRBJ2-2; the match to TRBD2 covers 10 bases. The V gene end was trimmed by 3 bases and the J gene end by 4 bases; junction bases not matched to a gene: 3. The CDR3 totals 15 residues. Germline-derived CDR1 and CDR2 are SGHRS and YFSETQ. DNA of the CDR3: TGCGCCAGCAGCTATGTAGCGGGGGGCACCGGGGAGCTGTTTTTT. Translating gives CASSYVAGGTGELFF.

The CDR3 DNA reads as TGTGCCAGTAGTGTTCCTTCCGGGACAGGGAGATCCGAAAAACTGTTTTTT. This encodes CASSVPSGTGRSEKLFF. The chain joins TRBV19 to TRBJ1-4; 9 bases are a match to TRBD1. Germline loops: CDR1 LNHDA, CDR2 SQIVND (reference sequence). Trimming cost V 5 bases and J 8 bases; bases outside gene matches: 15. This CDR3 has 17 amino acids. Full variable domain (missing parts from reference TRBV19 and TRBJ1-4): DGGITQSPKYLFRKEGQNVTLSCEQNLNHDAMYWYRQDPGQGLRLIYYSQIVNDFQKGDIAEGYSVSREKKESFPLTVTSAQKNPTAFYLCASSVPSGTGRSEKLFFGSGTQLSVL.

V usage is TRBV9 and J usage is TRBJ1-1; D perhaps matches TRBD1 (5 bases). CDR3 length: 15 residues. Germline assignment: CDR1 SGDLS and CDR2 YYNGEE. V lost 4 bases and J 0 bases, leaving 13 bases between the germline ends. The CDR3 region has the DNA TGTGCCAGCAGCCCGCGACAGAGCATGAACACTGAAGCTTTCTTT. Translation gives CASSPRQSMNTEAFF. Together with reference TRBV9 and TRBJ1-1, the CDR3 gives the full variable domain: DSGVTQTPKHLITATGQRVTLRCSPRSGDLSVYWYQQSLDQGLQFLIQYYNGEERAKGNILERFSAQQFPDLHSELNLSSLELGDSALYFCASSPRQSMNTEAFFGQGTRLTVV.

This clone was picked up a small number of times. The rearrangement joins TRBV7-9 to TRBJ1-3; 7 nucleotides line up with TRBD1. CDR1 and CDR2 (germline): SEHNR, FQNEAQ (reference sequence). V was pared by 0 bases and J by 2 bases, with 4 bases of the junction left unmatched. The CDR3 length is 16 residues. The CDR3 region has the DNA TGTGCCAGCAGCTTAGCGAGACAGGGAACTGGAAACACCATATATTTT. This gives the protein CASSLARQGTGNTIYF.

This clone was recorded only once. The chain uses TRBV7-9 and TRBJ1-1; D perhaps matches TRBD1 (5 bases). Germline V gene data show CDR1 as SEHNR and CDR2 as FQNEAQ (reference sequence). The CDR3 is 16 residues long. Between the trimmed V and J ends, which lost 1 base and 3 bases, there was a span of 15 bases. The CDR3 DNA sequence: TGTGCCAGCAGCTTAGTCAGGGTTGTTAGTCACACTGAAGCTTTCTTT. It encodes CASSLVRVVSHTEAFF.

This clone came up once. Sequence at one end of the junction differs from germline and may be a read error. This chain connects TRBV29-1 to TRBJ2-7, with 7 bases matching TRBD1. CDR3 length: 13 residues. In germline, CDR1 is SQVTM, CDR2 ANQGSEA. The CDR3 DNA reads TGCAGCGTCGAAGGGGGCCAAGCGTACGAGCAGTACTTC. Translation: CSVEGGQAYEQYF.

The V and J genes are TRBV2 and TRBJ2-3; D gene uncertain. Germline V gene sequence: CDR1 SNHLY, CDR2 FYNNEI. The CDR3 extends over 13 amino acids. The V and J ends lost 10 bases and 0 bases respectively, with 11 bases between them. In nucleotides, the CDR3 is TGTGCCACCATAGAACCTAGCACAGATACGCAGTATTTT. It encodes CATIEPSTDTQYF. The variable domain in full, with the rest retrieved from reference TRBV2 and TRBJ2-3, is EPEVTQTPSHQVTQMGQEVILRCVPISNHLYFYWYRQILGQKVEFLVSFYNNEISEKSEIFDDQFSVERPDGSNFTLKIRSTKLEDSAMYFCATIEPSTDTQYFGPGTRLTVL.

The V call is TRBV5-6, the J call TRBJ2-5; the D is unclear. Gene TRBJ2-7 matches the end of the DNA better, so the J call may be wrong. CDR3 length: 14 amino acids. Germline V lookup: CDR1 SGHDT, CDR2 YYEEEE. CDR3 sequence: CASSPLALSHEQYF. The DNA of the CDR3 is TGTGCCAGCAGCCCACTCGCCTTGTCCCACGAGCAGTACTTC.